This TCR beta chain is drawn from a study of response to subunit inactivated influenza vaccine. From the RT-PCR reads, TCRdb called clonotypes with MiXCR, one entry per CDR3 protein. Counted here are under 200,000 distinct CDR3 sequences, around 12% occurring once; the ten biggest clones make up around 28%. This clonotype was observed many times. V shed 0 bases, J shed 2 bases, and the junction held 12 bases outside the gene matches. The germline V gene encodes CDR1 LGHDT and CDR2 YNNKEL (reference sequence). The CDR3 totals 19 residues. The data also belong to a second study, concerning T cells expressing NK-cell markers. From that report: TCR beta libraries carry UMIs added by 5'RACE template switching. In six donors, dominant NKG2C+ clonotypes were roughly 1.0-8% of CD8+ T cells.

The clonotype comes from a man aged 45 to 65 who received an inactivated influenza vaccine. This material consisted of CD8+ T cells sorted from PBMCs, taken roughly 12 days after vaccination. The chain carries TRBV3-1 and TRBJ2-7; 11 positions match TRBD2. The CDR3, as DNA: TGTGCCAGCAGCCAAGATCCTCGGGCTAGCGGGAGGTCGACCTACGAGCAGTACTTC. This sequence encodes CASSQDPRASGRSTYEQYF.